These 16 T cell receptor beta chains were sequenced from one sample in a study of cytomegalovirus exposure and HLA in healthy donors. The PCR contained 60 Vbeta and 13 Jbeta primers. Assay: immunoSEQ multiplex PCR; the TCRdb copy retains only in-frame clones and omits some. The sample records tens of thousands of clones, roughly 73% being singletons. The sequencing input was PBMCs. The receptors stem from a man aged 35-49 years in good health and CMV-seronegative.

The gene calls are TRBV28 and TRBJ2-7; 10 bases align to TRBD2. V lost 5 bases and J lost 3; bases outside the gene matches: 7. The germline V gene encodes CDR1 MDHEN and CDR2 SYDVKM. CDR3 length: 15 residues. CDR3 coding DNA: TGTGCCAGCAGTGCCCTCCTAGCGGGAGACTACGAGCAGTACTTC. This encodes CASSALLAGDYEQYF.

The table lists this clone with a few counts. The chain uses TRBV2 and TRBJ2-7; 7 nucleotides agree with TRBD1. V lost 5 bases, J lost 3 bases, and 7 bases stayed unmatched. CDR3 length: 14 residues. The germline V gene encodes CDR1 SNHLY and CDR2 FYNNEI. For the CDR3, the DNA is TGTGCCAGCAGTTCCGGACAGGCCTACTACGAGCAGTACTTC. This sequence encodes CASSSGQAYYEQYF. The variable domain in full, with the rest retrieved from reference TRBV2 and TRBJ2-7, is EPEVTQTPSHQVTQMGQEVILRCVPISNHLYFYWYRQILGQKVEFLVSFYNNEISEKSEIFDDQFSVERPDGSNFTLKIRSTKLEDSAMYFCASSSGQAYYEQYFGPGTRLTVT.

DNA of the CDR3: TGTGCCAGCGGGGGGACTCCCGGGGAGCTGTTTTTT. Its translation is CASGGTPGELFF. The rearrangement uses TRBV6-1 and TRBJ2-2; a weak D match, TRBD2 (6 bases). Trimming left V 8 bases short and J 6 bases short, with 10 bases between. Looked up from germline, CDR1 is MNHNS and CDR2 is SASEGT. This CDR3 has 12 amino acids.

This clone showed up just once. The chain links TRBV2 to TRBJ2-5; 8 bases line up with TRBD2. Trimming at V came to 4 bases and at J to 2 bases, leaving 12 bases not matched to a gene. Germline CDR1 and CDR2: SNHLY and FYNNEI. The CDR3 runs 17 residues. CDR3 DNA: TGTGCCAGCAGTGGCCCCGGCTTAGCGGGGTTACAAGAGACCCAGTACTTC. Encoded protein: CASSGPGLAGLQETQYF. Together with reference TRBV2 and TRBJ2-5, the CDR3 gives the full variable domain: EPEVTQTPSHQVTQMGQEVILRCVPISNHLYFYWYRQILGQKVEFLVSFYNNEISEKSEIFDDQFSVERPDGSNFTLKIRSTKLEDSAMYFCASSGPGLAGLQETQYFGPGTRLLVL.

DNA for the CDR3: TGCGCCAGCAGGGAGCCTAGCACAGATACGCAGTATTTT. Translating it yields CASREPSTDTQYF. The chain recombines TRBV5-1 with TRBJ2-3; D gene unclear. CDR1 and CDR2 (germline): SGHRS, YFSETQ. The CDR3 covers 13 residues. V lost 5 bases, J lost 0 bases, and 7 bases lay in between.

This CDR3 is CASSPALGGNGYGYTF. In DNA, the CDR3 is TGTGCCAGCAGCCCCGCCTTGGGGGGGAACGGCTATGGCTACACCTTC. The genes are TRBV7-2 and TRBJ1-2, with D perhaps TRBD1 (5 bases). This CDR3 has 16 residues. Germline V gene lookup returns CDR1 SGHTA and CDR2 FQGNSA. Deletions cut 5 bases from V and 4 bases from J, with 20 bases between.

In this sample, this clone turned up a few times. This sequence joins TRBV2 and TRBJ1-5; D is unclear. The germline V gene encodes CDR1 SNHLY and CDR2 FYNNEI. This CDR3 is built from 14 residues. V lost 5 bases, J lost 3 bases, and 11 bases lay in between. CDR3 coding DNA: TGTGCCAGCAGTTCCGGACTGAACAATCAGCCCCAGCATTTT. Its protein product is CASSSGLNNQPQHF.

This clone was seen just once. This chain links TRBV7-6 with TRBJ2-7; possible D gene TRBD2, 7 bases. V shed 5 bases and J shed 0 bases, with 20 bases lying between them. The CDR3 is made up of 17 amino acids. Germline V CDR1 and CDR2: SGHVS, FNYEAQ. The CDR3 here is CASSPGGSGVRSYEQYF. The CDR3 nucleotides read TGTGCCAGCAGCCCGGGGGGCAGCGGGGTTCGCTCCTACGAGCAGTACTTC. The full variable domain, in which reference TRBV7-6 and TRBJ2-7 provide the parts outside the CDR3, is GAGVSQSPRYKVTKRGQDVALRCDPISGHVSLYWYRQALGQGPEFLTYFNYEAQQDKSGLPNDRFSAERPEGSISTLTIQRTEQRDSAMYRCASSPGGSGVRSYEQYFGPGTRLTVT.

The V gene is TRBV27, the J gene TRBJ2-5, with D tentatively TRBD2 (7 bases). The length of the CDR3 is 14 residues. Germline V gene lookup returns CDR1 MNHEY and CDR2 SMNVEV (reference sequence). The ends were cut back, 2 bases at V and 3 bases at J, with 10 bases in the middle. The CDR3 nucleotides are TGTGCCAGCAGTTTACGGGGGGCGGAAGAGACCCAGTACTTC. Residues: CASSLRGAEETQYF.

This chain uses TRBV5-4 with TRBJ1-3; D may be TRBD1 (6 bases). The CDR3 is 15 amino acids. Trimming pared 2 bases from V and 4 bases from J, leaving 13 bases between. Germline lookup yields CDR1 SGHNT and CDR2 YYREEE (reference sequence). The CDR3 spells CASSLQQGTGNTIYF. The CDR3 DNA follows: TGTGCCAGCAGCTTACAACAGGGAACGGGAAACACCATATATTTT.

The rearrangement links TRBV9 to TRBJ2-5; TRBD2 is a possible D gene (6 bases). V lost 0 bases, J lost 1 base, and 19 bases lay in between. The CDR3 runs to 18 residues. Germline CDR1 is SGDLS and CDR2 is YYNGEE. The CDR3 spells CASSVALGSISGQETQYF. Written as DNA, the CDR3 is TGTGCCAGCAGCGTAGCTCTCGGATCGATTAGCGGCCAAGAGACCCAGTACTTC.

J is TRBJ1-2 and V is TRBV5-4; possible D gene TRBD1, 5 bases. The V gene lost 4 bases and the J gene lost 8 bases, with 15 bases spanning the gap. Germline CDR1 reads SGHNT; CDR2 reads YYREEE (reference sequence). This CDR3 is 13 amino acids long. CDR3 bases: TGTGCCAGCAGCAAGGGGTGGGAGGGAGGCTACACCTTC. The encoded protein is CASSKGWEGGYTF.

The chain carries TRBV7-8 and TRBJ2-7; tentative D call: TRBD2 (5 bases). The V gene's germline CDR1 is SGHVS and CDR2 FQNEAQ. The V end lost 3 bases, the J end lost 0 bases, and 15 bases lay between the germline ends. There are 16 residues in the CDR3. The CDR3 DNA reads TGTGCCAGCAGCTTGGCGAGGGAGTCCCCCTCCTACGAGCAGTACTTC. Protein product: CASSLARESPSYEQYF.

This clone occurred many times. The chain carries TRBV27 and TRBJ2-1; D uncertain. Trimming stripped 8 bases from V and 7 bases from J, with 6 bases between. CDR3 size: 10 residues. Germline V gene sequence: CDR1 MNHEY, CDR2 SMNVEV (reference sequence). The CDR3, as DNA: TGTGCCAGCTCCCCTAATGAGCAGTTCTTC. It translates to CASSPNEQFF.

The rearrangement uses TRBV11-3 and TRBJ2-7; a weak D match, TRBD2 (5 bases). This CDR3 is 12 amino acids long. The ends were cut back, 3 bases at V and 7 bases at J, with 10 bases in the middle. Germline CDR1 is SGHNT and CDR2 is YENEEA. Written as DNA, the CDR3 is TGTGCCAGCAGCTTCGGGAAGGGAGAGCAGTACTTC. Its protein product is CASSFGKGEQYF.

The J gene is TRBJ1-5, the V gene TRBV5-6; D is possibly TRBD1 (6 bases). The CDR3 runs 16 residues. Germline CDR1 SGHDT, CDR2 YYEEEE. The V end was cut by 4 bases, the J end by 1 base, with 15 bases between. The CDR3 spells CASSIYRAGSNQPQHF. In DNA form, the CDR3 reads TGTGCCAGCAGCATCTACAGGGCCGGGAGCAATCAGCCCCAGCATTTT.